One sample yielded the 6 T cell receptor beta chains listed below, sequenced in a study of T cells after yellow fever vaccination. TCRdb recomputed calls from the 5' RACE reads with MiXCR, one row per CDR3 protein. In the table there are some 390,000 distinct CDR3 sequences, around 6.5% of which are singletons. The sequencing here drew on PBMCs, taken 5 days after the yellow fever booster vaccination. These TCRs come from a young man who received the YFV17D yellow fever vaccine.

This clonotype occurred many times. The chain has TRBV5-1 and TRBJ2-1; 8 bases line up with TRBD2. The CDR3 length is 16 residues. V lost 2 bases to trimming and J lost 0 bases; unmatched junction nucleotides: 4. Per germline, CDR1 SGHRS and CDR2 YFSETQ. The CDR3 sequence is CASSFLLADSYNEQFF. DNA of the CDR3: TGCGCCAGCAGCTTCCTACTAGCGGACTCCTACAATGAGCAGTTCTTC. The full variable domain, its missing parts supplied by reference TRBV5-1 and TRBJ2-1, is KAGVTQTPRYLIKTRGQQVTLSCSPISGHRSVSWYQQTPGQGLQFLFEYFSETQRNKGNFPGRFSGRQFSNSRSEMNVSTLELGDSALYLCASSFLLADSYNEQFFGPGTRLTVL.

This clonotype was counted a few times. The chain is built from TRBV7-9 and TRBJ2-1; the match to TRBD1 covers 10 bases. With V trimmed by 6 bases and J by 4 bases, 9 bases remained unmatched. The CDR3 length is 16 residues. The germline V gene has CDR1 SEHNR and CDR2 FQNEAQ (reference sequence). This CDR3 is CASRSSDRGQYNEQFF. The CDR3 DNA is TGTGCCAGCAGGAGCTCCGACAGGGGGCAGTACAATGAGCAGTTCTTC. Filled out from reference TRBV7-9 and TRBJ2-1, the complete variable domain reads DTGVSQNPRHKITKRGQNVTFRCDPISEHNRLYWYRQTLGQGPEFLTYFQNEAQLEKSRLLSDRFSAERPKGSFSTLEIQRTEQGDSAMYLCASRSSDRGQYNEQFFGPGTRLTVL.

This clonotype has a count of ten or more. This CDR3 reads CATSRELAKNIQYF. The CDR3 DNA is TGTGCCACCAGCAGAGAGCTAGCCAAAAACATTCAGTACTTC. The V gene is TRBV15, the J gene TRBJ2-4, with D hard to call. Between the trimmed V and J ends, which lost 0 bases and 0 bases, there was a span of 3 bases. Germline V CDR1 and CDR2: LNHNV, YYDKDF (reference sequence). The CDR3 consists of 14 residues. Using reference TRBV15 and TRBJ2-4 for the parts outside the CDR3, the full variable domain is DAMVIQNPRYQVTQFGKPVTLSCSQTLNHNVMYWYQQKSSQAPKLLFHYYDKDFNNEADTPDNFQSRRPNTSFCFLDIRSPGLGDTAMYLCATSRELAKNIQYFGAGTRLSVL.

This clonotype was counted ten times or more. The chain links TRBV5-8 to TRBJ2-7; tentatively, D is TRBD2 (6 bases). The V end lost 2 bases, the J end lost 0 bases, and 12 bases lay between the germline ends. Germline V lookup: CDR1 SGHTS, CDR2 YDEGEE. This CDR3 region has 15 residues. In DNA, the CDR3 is TGTGCCAGCAGCTTCATGGGGGGAAGCTCCTACGAGCAGTACTTC. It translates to CASSFMGGSSYEQYF.

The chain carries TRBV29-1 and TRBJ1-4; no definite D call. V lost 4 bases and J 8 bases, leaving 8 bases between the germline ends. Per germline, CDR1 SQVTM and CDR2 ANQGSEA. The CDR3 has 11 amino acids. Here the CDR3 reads CSVVGNEKLFF. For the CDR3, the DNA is TGCAGCGTTGTGGGGAACGAAAAACTGTTTTTT.

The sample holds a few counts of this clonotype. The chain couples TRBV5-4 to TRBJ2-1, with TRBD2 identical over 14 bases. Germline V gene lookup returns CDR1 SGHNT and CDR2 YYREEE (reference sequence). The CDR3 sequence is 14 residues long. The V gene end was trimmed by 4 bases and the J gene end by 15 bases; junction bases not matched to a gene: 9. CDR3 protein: CASSPGLAGASPFF. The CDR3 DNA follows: TGTGCCAGCAGCCCGGGACTAGCGGGAGCCAGTCCGTTCTTC.